One sample yielded the 20 T cell receptor beta chains listed below, sequenced in a study of blood T cells in healthy people across ages. Next came a second PCR, run for about 6 to 11 cycles, which used a sample-barcoded 5' primer along with a J-beta primer mix. TCRdb itself ran the 5' RACE reads through MiXCR, one entry per CDR3 protein. The repertoire holds almost 800,000 distinct CDR3 sequences, with more than 45% as singletons. The sequenced material came from blood. All receptors derive from a man aged 30 to 45 in good health.

This clonotype was counted only a few times. The chain has TRBV6-5 and TRBJ2-1; TRBD2 might be the D (6 bases). The CDR3 loop spans 16 amino acids. With 7 bases removed from V and 3 bases from J, the gap between germline ends came to 19 bases. The V gene's germline CDR1 is MNHEY and CDR2 SVGAGI. CDR3 amino acids: CASTPFPGRFYNEQFF. CDR3 sequence (DNA): TGTGCCAGCACCCCTTTCCCCGGGAGATTCTACAATGAGCAGTTCTTC.

The rearrangement links TRBV20-1 to TRBJ2-1, with D possibly matching TRBD2 (6 bases). The CDR3 sequence is 12 residues long. The V end lost 7 bases, the J end lost 10 bases, and 17 bases lay between the germline ends. The germline V gene has CDR1 DFQATT and CDR2 SNEGSKA (reference sequence). CDR3 region: CSVPDAGYEQFF. DNA of the CDR3: TGCAGTGTTCCGGACGCGGGGTACGAGCAGTTCTTC.

V usage is TRBV10-2 and J usage is TRBJ2-7; TRBD1 matches 8 bases. Matching the DNA end better, TRBJ2-5 makes the J call doubtful. Germline V gene lookup returns CDR1 WSHSY and CDR2 SAAADI. The CDR3 has 15 residues. In DNA form, the CDR3 reads TGCGCCAGCAGCGAAACAGGGGGAGCTGGGGAGACCCAGTACTTC. Translated: CASSETGGAGETQYF.

This clonotype was counted many times. The rearrangement links TRBV28 to TRBJ2-3; no reliable D call. Germline lookup yields CDR1 MDHEN and CDR2 SYDVKM. The V gene lost 1 base and the J gene lost 3 bases, with 11 bases spanning the gap. The length of the CDR3 is 15 residues. The CDR3 region is CASSLSGWQTDTQYF. CDR3 nucleotides: TGTGCCAGCAGTTTATCGGGCTGGCAGACAGATACGCAGTATTTT.

The rearrangement uses TRBV3-1 and TRBJ1-2; the D is unclear. The CDR3 is 13 residues long. The germline V gene encodes CDR1 LGHDT and CDR2 YNNKEL (reference sequence). Trimming removed 1 base at V and 3 bases at J, with 6 bases between. CDR3 nucleotides: TGTGCCAGCAGCCAAGGAGCCTACTATGGCTACACCTTC. It specifies CASSQGAYYGYTF. Complete variable domain (other parts from reference TRBV3-1 and TRBJ1-2): DTAVSQTPKYLVTQMGNDKSIKCEQNLGHDTMYWYKQDSKKFLKIMFSYNNKELIINETVPNRFSPKSPDKAHLNLHINSLELGDSAVYFCASSQGAYYGYTFGSGTRLTVV.

This clonotype is a singleton in its sample. The chain uses TRBV7-2 and TRBJ2-2; possibly TRBD1 for D (6 bases). The CDR3 has 13 residues. Trimming removed 9 bases from V and 4 bases from J, with 12 bases in between. From germline, CDR1 is SGHTA and CDR2 FQGNSA. The CDR3 is CASTGMSTGELFF. CDR3 bases: TGTGCCAGTACAGGGATGAGCACCGGGGAGCTGTTTTTT.

This rearrangement joins TRBV20-1 to TRBJ2-3; 7 bases fit TRBD1. Germline V lookup: CDR1 DFQATT, CDR2 SNEGSKA (reference sequence). The CDR3 spans 14 residues. V lost 5 bases, J lost 4 bases, and 9 bases stayed unmatched. Written as DNA, the CDR3 is TGCAGTGCTCCGAACCGTCAGGGGGCAGATACGCAGTATTTT. As protein: CSAPNRQGADTQYF.

This clonotype was found many times. The genes are TRBV7-2 and TRBJ2-3; D might be TRBD2 (6 bases). CDR1 and CDR2 (germline): SGHTA, FQGNSA. V was shortened by 2 bases and J by 10 bases, with 22 bases between the two germline ends. The CDR3 contains 16 residues. CDR3 region: CASSLFMTGAVSAQYF. The CDR3 region has the DNA TGTGCCAGCAGCTTATTTATGACGGGAGCGGTGAGTGCGCAGTATTTT.

V gene TRBV6-2 or TRBV6-3 combines with J gene TRBJ2-3, with D perhaps matching TRBD2 (5 bases). Trimming shortened V by 6 bases and J by 2 bases, and 9 bases separated the two germline ends. This CDR3 is 13 amino acids long. Germline V gene data show CDR1 as MNHEY and CDR2 as SVGEGT. This CDR3 reads CASSHGLTDTQYF. The DNA for the CDR3 is TGTGCCAGCAGCCACGGACTCACAGATACGCAGTATTTT.

This rearrangement joins TRBV29-1 to TRBJ2-7; 13 bases are shared with TRBD2. Trimming at V came to 4 bases and at J to 5 bases, leaving 5 bases not matched to a gene. This CDR3 has 14 residues. Germline-derived CDR1 and CDR2 are SQVTM and ANQGSEA. The CDR3 region has the DNA TGCAGCGTTGGATGGACTAGCGGGGGCGACGAGCAGTACTTC. Its translation is CSVGWTSGGDEQYF.

The V and J genes are TRBV20-1 and TRBJ1-5, with D uncertain. Germline V gene data show CDR1 as DFQATT and CDR2 as SNEGSKA (reference sequence). Trimming cost V 0 bases and J 1 base, with 10 bases left between them. The CDR3 sequence is 15 residues long. CDR3: CSARDTGRSNQPQHF. The CDR3 nucleotides are TGCAGTGCTAGAGATACCGGCAGGAGCAATCAGCCCCAGCATTTT.

This rearrangement joins TRBV29-1 to TRBJ2-7; tentative D call: TRBD2 (6 bases). Trimming took 7 bases from V and 3 from J, leaving 16 bases between them. CDR1 SQVTM and CDR2 ANQGSEA come from the germline V gene. The CDR3 length is 13 residues. The CDR3 bases are TGCAGCGCCTCCGCGGGGCTTTACTACGAGCAGTACTTC. Protein sequence: CSASAGLYYEQYF.

This clonotype was detected many times. The chain is built from TRBV3-1 and TRBJ1-1, with D possibly being TRBD1 (5 bases). Per the germline V gene, CDR1 is LGHDT and CDR2 is YNNKEL (reference sequence). Trimming left V 4 bases short and J 0 bases short, with 9 bases between. The CDR3 totals 14 residues. CDR3 region: CASSRLQVNTEAFF. CDR3 sequence (DNA): TGTGCCAGCAGCCGCTTACAGGTGAACACTGAAGCTTTCTTT. Filled out from reference TRBV3-1 and TRBJ1-1, the complete variable domain reads DTAVSQTPKYLVTQMGNDKSIKCEQNLGHDTMYWYKQDSKKFLKIMFSYNNKELIINETVPNRFSPKSPDKAHLNLHINSLELGDSAVYFCASSRLQVNTEAFFGQGTRLTVV.

V gene TRBV20-1 combines with J gene TRBJ1-1; possible D gene TRBD1, 6 bases. CDR1 is DFQATT, CDR2 SNEGSKA, per germline (reference sequence). The CDR3 has 12 amino acids. The V gene lost 5 bases and the J gene lost 4 bases, with 11 bases spanning the gap. CDR3 in DNA: TGCAGTGCTGACAGGTTGGCCACTGAAGCTTTCTTT. It yields the protein CSADRLATEAFF.

The J gene is TRBJ2-3, the V gene TRBV20-1; 8 bases are shared with TRBD2. This CDR3 contains 13 residues. Germline-derived CDR1 and CDR2 are DFQATT and SNEGSKA (reference sequence). The V and J ends lost 6 bases and 4 bases, in that order; junction bases with no gene match: 6. The CDR3 loop is CSATLAVPDTQYF. The CDR3 DNA reads as TGCAGTGCCACACTAGCGGTGCCAGATACGCAGTATTTT.

This chain links TRBV11-2 with TRBJ2-1; 8 bases align to TRBD2. The junction had 10 bases not matched to a gene; V was cut back by 1 base and J by 8 bases. The germline gives CDR1 SGHAT, CDR2 FQNNGV. This CDR3 has 16 amino acids. The CDR3 bases are TGTGCCAGCAGCTTAGCCCCGGGACTAGTGTTGGATGAGCAGTTCTTC. Translated, it gives CASSLAPGLVLDEQFF.

This chain connects TRBV6-5 to TRBJ1-4; 7 bases match TRBD1. CDR1 and CDR2 from the germline V gene are MNHEY and SVGAGI. CDR3 length equals 13 residues. V was clipped by 7 bases and J by 5 bases; unmatched bases: 4. The CDR3 loop is CASIDRENEKLFF. CDR3 DNA sequence: TGTGCCAGCATCGACAGGGAGAATGAAAAACTGTTTTTT.

Details on this clonotype: A read error may account for a junction end that differs from germline. The chain links TRBV6-5 to TRBJ1-1; tentative D call: TRBD1 (6 bases). CDR1 and CDR2 (germline): MNHEY, SVGAGI. This CDR3 has 14 amino acids. This chain's CDR3 is CASSPYRVNAEAFF. In DNA form, the CDR3 reads TGTGCCAGCAGCCCCTACAGGGTGAACGCTGAAGCTTTCTTT.

This clonotype was counted only a few times. The chain carries TRBV11-2 and TRBJ2-5; D is perhaps TRBD1 (5 bases). Germline V gives CDR1 SGHAT, CDR2 FQNNGV. V lost 9 bases to trimming and J lost 5 bases, with 16 bases between them. This CDR3 has 13 amino acids. CDR3 DNA: TGTGCCAGTGTTGTGGGGCGGTGGGAGACCCAGTACTTC. Translation gives CASVVGRWETQYF.

This clonotype was recorded a few times. The V call is TRBV9, the J call TRBJ2-3; D uncertain. Germline values: CDR1 SGDLS, CDR2 YYNGEE. The CDR3 length is 14 residues. The V gene lost 4 bases and the J gene lost 5 bases, with 14 bases spanning the gap. The CDR3 coding sequence is TGTGCCAGCAGCTCCGGCCAGCAACAAGATACGCAGTATTTT. Amino acid sequence: CASSSGQQQDTQYF. The variable domain in full, with the rest retrieved from reference TRBV9 and TRBJ2-3, is DSGVTQTPKHLITATGQRVTLRCSPRSGDLSVYWYQQSLDQGLQFLIQYYNGEERAKGNILERFSAQQFPDLHSELNLSSLELGDSALYFCASSSGQQQDTQYFGPGTRLTVL.